A selection of T cell receptor beta chains follows, all from one sample in a study of vaccination and CD4 T cells after COVID-19. MiXCR, run by TCRdb on the PCR reads, gives a single entry per CDR3 protein. The repertoire holds approximately 5,000 distinct CDR3 sequences, with roughly 50% as singletons. These receptors lack a known antigen. Sequenced material: CD4+ T cells from blood, cultured in vitro. The source of these receptors is a human donor who had recovered from COVID-19. Each CDR3 is given with its conserved first and last residue. A D gene is named only where the DNA matches it firmly. Clone size appears in some rows only: once, few, many, or a class for an expanded clone.

v_gene,d_gene,j_gene,abundance,CDR3nt,CDR3aa
TRBV9,TRBD1,TRBJ1-2,few,TGTGCCAGCAGCCCGCGGGACAGGGGGTCGGTAGGCTATGGCTACACCTTC,CASSPRDRGSVGYGYTF
TRBV4-3,.,TRBJ1-5,.,TGCGCCAGCAGCCAAGATGCGGGTAGCAATCAGCCCCAGCATTTT,CASSQDAGSNQPQHF
TRBV12-3/TRBV12-4,.,TRBJ2-7,few,TGTGCCAGCAGTTTCGTGATCGGAAGGGGCGAGCAGTACTTC,CASSFVIGRGEQYF
TRBV19,TRBD1,TRBJ1-1,.,TGTGCCAGTACCACGGACAGGGGCACTGAAGCTTTCTTT,CASTTDRGTEAFF
TRBV7-8,.,TRBJ1-2,.,TGTGCCAGCAGCTTAGTCCAGGGGACTAACTATGGCTACACCTTC,CASSLVQGTNYGYTF
TRBV6-5,.,TRBJ1-6,few,TGTGCCAGCAGTTACTCGACTGGGGCCAGCTCCTATAATTCACCCCTCCACTTT,CASSYSTGASSYNSPLHF
TRBV28,.,TRBJ1-1,.,TGTGCCAGCAGCCTACAACGGGGGGACACTGAAGCTTTCTTT,CASSLQRGDTEAFF
TRBV20-1,TRBD2,TRBJ2-5,.,TGCAGTGTCGATGACTGGATAGCGGGCCGACAAGAGACCCAGTACTTC,CSVDDWIAGRQETQYF
TRBV7-9,TRBD2,TRBJ2-5,.,TGTGCCAGCAGCGACCCCGGACTAGCGGAACCCCAAGAGACCCAGTACTTC,CASSDPGLAEPQETQYF
TRBV10-1,.,TRBJ1-5,medium-sized,TGCGCCAGCAGTGAGTTTGGGGATCAGCCCCAGCATTTT,CASSEFGDQPQHF
TRBV20-1,TRBD2,TRBJ2-7,.,TGCAGTGCTAGAGTAATCGGGCGGGGAGGGCTCGAGCAGTACTTC,CSARVIGRGGLEQYF
TRBV27,.,TRBJ2-2,few,TGTGCCAGCAGGGAATACACCGGGGAGCTGTTTTTT,CASREYTGELFF
TRBV29-1,TRBD1,TRBJ1-2,.,TGCAGCGTTGAAGGGACAGGGGCGGGCTATGGCTACACCTTC,CSVEGTGAGYGYTF